This is a list of T cell receptor beta chains from one sample in a study of T cell responses to AZD1222 COVID-19 vaccine. Sequencing used immunoSEQ multiplex PCR; TCRdb keeps in-frame clones, though not all of them. The sample records roughly 160,000 clones, 94% being singletons. This specimen consisted of peripheral blood, obtained on day 0 of AZD1222 vaccination. These receptors were collected from an adult in good health. The CDR3 runs from the conserved cysteine through the conserved F or W. Each record gives: V gene, clone size, D gene, J gene, CDR3 DNA, CDR3 protein. The D gene is left open where the match is weak. Clone size is not always given. Where it is, it says once, few, many or a class for expanded clones.

>TRBV5-6|.|.|TRBJ1-5
TGTGCCAGCAGCTATCTGGGCAATCAGCCCCAGCATTTT
CASSYLGNQPQHF
>TRBV5-4|.|.|TRBJ2-5
TGTGCCAGCAGCTTGGTGGCGGAAGAGACCCAGTACTTC
CASSLVAEETQYF
>TRBV18|.|.|TRBJ1-2
TGTGCCAGCTCACCCCTCCGCACGAGGGGGAACTATGGCTACACCTTC
CASSPLRTRGNYGYTF
>TRBV7-3|.|.|TRBJ2-5
TGTGCCAGCAGCTTAGAGTACCAAGAGACCCAGTACTTC
CASSLEYQETQYF
>TRBV7-9|.|TRBD1|TRBJ2-7
TGTGCCAGCAGGAGCACAGGGGGCTACGAGCAGTACTTC
CASRSTGGYEQYF
>TRBV30|.|.|TRBJ1-1
TGTGCCTGGAGTAGAGGTAGGAAATGGGTAGGGAACACTGAAGCTTTCTTT
CAWSRGRKWVGNTEAFF
>TRBV3-1/TRBV3-2|.|.|TRBJ2-7
TGTGCCAGCAGCCAAGACAGTGGGGGTAGCTCCTACGAGCAGTACTTC
CASSQDSGGSSYEQYF
>TRBV14|once|.|TRBJ1-1
TGTGCCAGCAGCCAACGGGATTTGAACACTGAAGCTTTCTTT
CASSQRDLNTEAFF
>TRBV6-5|.|TRBD1|TRBJ1-1
TGTGCCAGCAGGAGAGGGACAGGAGGTTTCGTAGCTTTCTTT
CASRRGTGGFVAFF
>TRBV12-3/TRBV12-4|.|TRBD1|TRBJ1-4
TGTGCCAGCAGCTCCAGGGGGGTTGAAAAACTGTTTTTT
CASSSRGVEKLFF
>TRBV28|few|.|TRBJ2-6
TGTGCCAGCAGGCCGCGGTTAAGACAGTCGAGTGGCGACGGGGCCAACGTCCTGACTTTC
CASRPRLRQSSGDGANVLTF
>TRBV6-5|.|.|TRBJ1-1
TGTGCCAGCAGTTGGGGGGGACGGAGAAACACTGAAGCTTTCTTT
CASSWGGRRNTEAFF